These 17 T cell receptor beta chains were all obtained from the same sample, sequenced in a study of vaccination effects on CD4 cells after COVID-19. Here immunoSEQ multiplex PCR was the method, and the copy in TCRdb shows in-frame clones only, minus some. The sample lists roughly 33,000 clones, around 75% occurring once. Isolation of CD4+ T cells took place after approximately ten days of culture. The infection with SARS-CoV-2 (confirmed by PCR) occurred in this person between March and December 2020. Either the BNT162b2 or mRNA-1273 vaccine was given to participants in two doses. These TCRs are of unknown antigen specificity. This specimen was CD4+ T cells from PBMCs cultured without peptide, taken after COVID-19 vaccination. Receptors originate from a human donor who had a prior SARS-CoV-2 infection.

The chain couples TRBV7-9 to TRBJ1-2; D uncertain. CDR3 length: 12 amino acids. The germline V gene encodes CDR1 SEHNR and CDR2 FQNEAQ (reference sequence). With 6 bases removed from V and 8 bases from J, the gap between germline ends came to 13 bases. DNA of the CDR3: TGTGCCAGCAGGGGTACCTCAGAGGGCTACACCTTC. This codes for CASRGTSEGYTF.

The chain joins TRBV27 to TRBJ2-7, with a weak D call TRBD1 (6 bases). Germline V gene data show CDR1 as MNHEY and CDR2 as SMNVEV (reference sequence). The V end was cut by 4 bases, the J end by 7 bases, with 20 bases between. The CDR3 spans 15 residues. The DNA of the CDR3 is TGTGCCAGCAGTTCCACAGGGCGGGCCGGGCGGGAGCAGTACTTC. It translates to CASSSTGRAGREQYF.

This rearrangement joins TRBV3-1 (or the pseudogene TRBV3-2) to TRBJ2-7, with TRBD1 matching 9 bases. This CDR3 is built from 15 residues. Germline CDR1 is LGHDT and CDR2 is YNNKEL (reference sequence). The junction had 2 bases not matched to a gene; V was cut back by 1 base and J by 1 base. The CDR3: CASSQGGTGSYEQYF. In nucleotides, the CDR3 is TGTGCCAGCAGCCAAGGCGGGACAGGGTCCTACGAGCAGTACTTC.

This clone was counted a few times. The V and J genes are TRBV30 and TRBJ1-5; D perhaps matches TRBD1 (6 bases). Germline V gives CDR1 GTSNPN, CDR2 SVGIG (reference sequence). This CDR3 is 13 amino acids long. V was pared by 3 bases and J by 9 bases, with 15 bases between. The CDR3 DNA reads as TGTGCCTGGAGGCCCAGGGGAGAGGGGCCCCAGCATTTT. Amino acids: CAWRPRGEGPQHF.

The V gene is TRBV7-9, the J gene TRBJ2-7, with D hard to call. This CDR3 region has 13 residues. Germline V CDR1 and CDR2: SEHNR, FQNEAQ (reference sequence). Trimming removed 5 bases at V and 0 bases at J, with 8 bases between. CDR3 nucleotides: TGTGCCAGCAGCCGGATAAGCTCCTACGAGCAGTACTTC. This codes for CASSRISSYEQYF.

The chain is built from TRBV11-1 and TRBJ2-7; tentatively, D is TRBD1 (5 bases). Trimming cost V 1 base and J 5 bases, with 15 bases left between them. This CDR3 region has 15 residues. Germline V gene lookup returns CDR1 SGHAT and CDR2 FQDESV (reference sequence). DNA for the CDR3: TGTGCCAGCAGCTTAGACGAGGCAGGGTCCCACGAGCAGTACTTC. Encoded protein: CASSLDEAGSHEQYF. The full variable domain, with the rest looked up from reference TRBV11-1 and TRBJ2-7, is EAEVAQSPRYKITEKSQAVAFWCDPISGHATLYWYRQILGQGPELLVQFQDESVVDDSQLPKDRFSAERLKGVDSTLKIQPAELGDSAMYLCASSLDEAGSHEQYFGPGTRLTVT.

V gene TRBV7-6 combines with J gene TRBJ2-1, with D perhaps TRBD2 (6 bases). V gave up 3 bases and J gave up 3 bases, with 12 bases separating them. The CDR3 sequence is 15 residues long. Germline-derived CDR1 and CDR2 are SGHVS and FNYEAQ. The CDR3 protein is CASSFVRGIYNEQFF. The CDR3 region has the DNA TGTGCCAGCAGCTTTGTCCGGGGGATCTACAATGAGCAGTTCTTC.

The chain couples TRBV18 to TRBJ2-7; 9 bases are a match to TRBD1. V dropped 6 bases and J dropped 5; count of bases not matched to a gene: 14. Germline V gene lookup returns CDR1 KGHSH and CDR2 LQKENI. This CDR3 comprises 16 residues. The CDR3 loop is CASSPLGQGLSHEQYF. The CDR3 DNA sequence: TGTGCCAGCTCGCCGCTCGGACAGGGGTTATCGCACGAGCAGTACTTC.

J is TRBJ2-7 and V is TRBV7-2; 8 positions agree with TRBD2. V lost 4 bases to trimming and J lost 0 bases; unmatched junction nucleotides: 5. The germline V gene has CDR1 SGHTA and CDR2 FQGNSA. This CDR3 contains 15 residues. This chain's CDR3 is CASSSAGTSSYEQYF. The DNA of the CDR3 is TGTGCCAGCAGCTCAGCCGGGACTAGCTCCTACGAGCAGTACTTC.

The rearrangement links TRBV5-1 to TRBJ1-3, with a possible D match to TRBD1 (6 bases). CDR3 length: 17 amino acids. Between the trimmed V and J ends, which lost 5 bases and 2 bases, there was a span of 20 bases. The germline gives CDR1 SGHRS, CDR2 YFSETQ. The CDR3 is CASRRGGTGTTGNTIYF. The CDR3 DNA reads TGCGCCAGCAGACGGGGTGGTACCGGGACAACTGGAAACACCATATATTTT. Full variable domain (outside the CDR3, taken from reference TRBV5-1 and TRBJ1-3): KAGVTQTPRYLIKTRGQQVTLSCSPISGHRSVSWYQQTPGQGLQFLFEYFSETQRNKGNFPGRFSGRQFSNSRSEMNVSTLELGDSALYLCASRRGGTGTTGNTIYFGEGSWLTVV.

The chain uses TRBV11-3 and TRBJ1-1; maybe TRBD1 (6 bases). V dropped 1 base and J dropped 0 bases, with 15 bases sitting between them. Germline CDR1 is SGHNT and CDR2 is YENEEA. The CDR3 covers 17 residues. In DNA form, the CDR3 reads TGTGCCAGCAGCTTAGTACTCACGGGGGCAGTGAACACTGAAGCTTTCTTT. Amino acids: CASSLVLTGAVNTEAFF.

The CDR3 DNA sequence: TGTGCCAGTAGTCAAAGACAGCACACTGAAGCTTTCTTT. Encoded protein: CASSQRQHTEAFF. The chain has TRBV19 and TRBJ1-1; D may be TRBD1 (5 bases). CDR1 LNHDA and CDR2 SQIVND come from the germline V gene (reference sequence). Trimming cost V 5 bases and J 3 bases, with 10 bases left between them. The CDR3 is 13 amino acids.

This clone was observed a handful of times. V usage is TRBV27 and J usage is TRBJ2-1, with TRBD2 identical over 11 bases. There are 14 residues in the CDR3. V lost 6 bases and J lost 6; bases outside the gene matches: 4. Looked up from germline, CDR1 is MNHEY and CDR2 is SMNVEV (reference sequence). This chain's CDR3 is CASRLAGGANEQFF. CDR3 bases: TGTGCCAGCAGATTAGCGGGGGGGGCCAATGAGCAGTTCTTC.

The rearrangement joins TRBV15 to TRBJ2-1, with 15 nucleotides matching TRBD2. From germline, CDR1 is LNHNV and CDR2 YYDKDF (reference sequence). The CDR3 consists of 17 residues. The V and J ends lost 1 base and 8 bases, in that order; junction bases with no gene match: 6. In DNA form, the CDR3 reads TGTGCCACCAGCAGAGGTGGGACTAGCGGGAGGAGGGATGAGCAGTTCTTC. This translates into CATSRGGTSGRRDEQFF.

The sample holds a few counts of this clone. V is TRBV11-3 and J is TRBJ2-1, with D unclear. The CDR3 runs 13 residues. CDR1 is SGHNT and CDR2 is YENEEA in the germline V gene. V was trimmed by 1 base and J by 8 bases, leaving 9 bases between them. CDR3 nucleotide sequence: TGTGCCAGCAGCTTAGGGTTTTTGGATGAGCAGTTCTTC. Translating gives CASSLGFLDEQFF.

The CDR3 region has the DNA TGTGCCAGCAGGCCTCACCTGACAGGGAACTATGGCTACACCTTC. Protein: CASRPHLTGNYGYTF. The chain links TRBV27 to TRBJ1-2, with 7 bases fitting TRBD1. The junction had 9 bases not matched to a gene; V was cut back by 6 bases and J by 2 bases. This CDR3 contains 15 residues. Germline assignment: CDR1 MNHEY and CDR2 SMNVEV (reference sequence).

This clone was detected a few times. This sample includes further DNA sequences coding for the same CDR3. This chain links TRBV5-1 with TRBJ2-7; 10 bases match TRBD1. Per the germline V gene, CDR1 is SGHRS and CDR2 is YFSETQ. J gave up 3 bases and V 0 bases, and 0 bases lay outside the gene matches. The CDR3 spans 14 residues. The CDR3 sequence: CASSLGTGGYEQYF. The CDR3 nucleotides read TGCGCCAGCAGCTTGGGGACAGGGGGCTACGAGCAGTACTTC. Complete variable domain (other parts from reference TRBV5-1 and TRBJ2-7): KAGVTQTPRYLIKTRGQQVTLSCSPISGHRSVSWYQQTPGQGLQFLFEYFSETQRNKGNFPGRFSGRQFSNSRSEMNVSTLELGDSALYLCASSLGTGGYEQYFGPGTRLTVT.